This T cell receptor beta chain was sequenced during a study of cytomegalovirus exposure and HLA in healthy donors. Study observations and caveats: Specific recognition of CMV antigens was confirmed in vitro for three chains (all CMV-associated). Later analysis revealed greater clonal expansion in HLA-associated TCR beta chains than in equally common others. Indistinguishability led to the exclusion of some V segments, TRBV6-2 and TRBV6-3 included.

Trimming left V 4 bases short and J 4 bases short, with 13 bases between. Germline assignment: CDR1 SEHNR and CDR2 FQNEAQ (reference sequence). The CDR3 sequence is 14 residues long. As concerns this clone: Its antigen is as yet unknown.

PCR primers comprised 60 Vbeta and 13 Jbeta primers. Clones were read by immunoSEQ multiplex PCR, and TCRdb kept only the in-frame ones, dropping some. The sample consists of about 140,000 clones, approximately 8.9% of them appearing once. The chain couples TRBV7-9 to TRBJ2-5; D may be TRBD2 (7 bases). The sequence was obtained from a woman aged 40 to 50 in good health and CMV-seropositive. The sequenced sample consisted of PBMCs. The CDR3 is CASSWGGAGETQYF. CDR3 nucleotide sequence: TGTGCCAGCAGCTGGGGGGGGGCCGGAGAGACCCAGTACTTC.